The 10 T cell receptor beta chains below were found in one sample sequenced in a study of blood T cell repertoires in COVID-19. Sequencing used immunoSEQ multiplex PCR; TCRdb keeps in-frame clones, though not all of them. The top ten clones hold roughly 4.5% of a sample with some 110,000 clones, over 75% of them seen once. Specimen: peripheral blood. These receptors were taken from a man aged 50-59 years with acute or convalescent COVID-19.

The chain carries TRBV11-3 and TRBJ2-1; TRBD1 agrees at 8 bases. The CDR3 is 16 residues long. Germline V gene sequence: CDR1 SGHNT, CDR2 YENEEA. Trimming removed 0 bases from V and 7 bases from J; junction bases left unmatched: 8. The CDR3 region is CASSLDGQGATNEQFF. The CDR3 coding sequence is TGTGCCAGCAGCTTAGATGGGCAGGGGGCGACTAATGAGCAGTTCTTC.

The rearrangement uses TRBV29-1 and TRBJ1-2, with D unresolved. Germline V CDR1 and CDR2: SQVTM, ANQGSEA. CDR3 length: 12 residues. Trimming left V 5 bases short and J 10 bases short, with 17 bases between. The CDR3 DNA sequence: TGCAGCGTTCTGAGTCCAGCCCAGGACTACACCTTC. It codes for CSVLSPAQDYTF.

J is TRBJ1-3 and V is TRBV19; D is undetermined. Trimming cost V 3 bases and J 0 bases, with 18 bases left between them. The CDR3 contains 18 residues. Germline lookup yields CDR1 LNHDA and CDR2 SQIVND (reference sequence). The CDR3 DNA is TGTGCCAGTAGTATTATCTCCTCTGGCTTCAACTCTGGAAACACCATATATTTT. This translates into CASSIISSGFNSGNTIYF.

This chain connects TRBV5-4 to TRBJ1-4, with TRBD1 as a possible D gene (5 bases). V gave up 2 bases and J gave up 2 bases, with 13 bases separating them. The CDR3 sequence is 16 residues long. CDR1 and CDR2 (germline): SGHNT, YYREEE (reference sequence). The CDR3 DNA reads TGTGCCAGCAGCTTTCTGCCGGGGGGGACTAATGAAAAACTGTTTTTT. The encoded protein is CASSFLPGGTNEKLFF.

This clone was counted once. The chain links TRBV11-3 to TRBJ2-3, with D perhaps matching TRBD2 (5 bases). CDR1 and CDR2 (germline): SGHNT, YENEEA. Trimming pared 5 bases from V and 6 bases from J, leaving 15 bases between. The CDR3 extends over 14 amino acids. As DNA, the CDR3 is TGTGCCAGCAGCGCCGGACTCTCAGCCGATACGCAGTATTTT. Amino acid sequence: CASSAGLSADTQYF.

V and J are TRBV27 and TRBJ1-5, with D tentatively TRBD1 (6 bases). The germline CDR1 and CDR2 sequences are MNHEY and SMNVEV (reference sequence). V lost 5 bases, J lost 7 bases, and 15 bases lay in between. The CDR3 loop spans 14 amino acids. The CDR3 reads CASSTQGPRQPQHF. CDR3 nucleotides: TGTGCCAGCAGTACACAGGGCCCGAGACAGCCCCAGCATTTT.

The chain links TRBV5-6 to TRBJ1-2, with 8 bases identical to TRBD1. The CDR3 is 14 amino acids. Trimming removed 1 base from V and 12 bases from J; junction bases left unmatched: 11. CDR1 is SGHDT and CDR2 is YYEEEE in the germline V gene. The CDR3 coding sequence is TGTGCCAGCAGCTTGCCGGGACAGGCTGAGTTGGACACCTTC. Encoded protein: CASSLPGQAELDTF.

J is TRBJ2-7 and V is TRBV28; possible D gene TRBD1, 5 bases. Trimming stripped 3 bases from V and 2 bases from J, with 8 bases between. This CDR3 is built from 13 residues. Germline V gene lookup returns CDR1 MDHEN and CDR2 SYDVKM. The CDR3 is CASSLDTAYEQYF. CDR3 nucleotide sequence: TGTGCCAGCAGTTTGGACACAGCCTACGAGCAGTACTTC.

CDR3 in DNA: TGTGCCACCCGAACCTTGGACAGTCCCAATGAGCAGTTCTTC. It yields the protein CATRTLDSPNEQFF. This chain joins TRBV6-5 and TRBJ2-1; tentatively, D is TRBD1 (6 bases). Germline CDR1 and CDR2: MNHEY and SVGAGI. Trimming stripped 10 bases from V and 6 bases from J, with 19 bases between. The CDR3 has 14 amino acids.

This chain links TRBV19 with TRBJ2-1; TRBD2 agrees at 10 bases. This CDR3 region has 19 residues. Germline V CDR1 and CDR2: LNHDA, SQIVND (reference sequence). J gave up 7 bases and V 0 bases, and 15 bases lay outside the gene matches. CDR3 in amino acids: CASSIDSPGAGGPGNEQFF. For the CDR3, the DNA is TGTGCCAGTAGTATAGATAGTCCCGGAGCGGGAGGGCCGGGGAATGAGCAGTTCTTC.